The present entry profiles one TCR beta chain with its context. The V and J ends lost 0 bases and 0 bases respectively, with 7 bases between them. The CDR3 is 15 residues long. Germline V gene lookup returns CDR1 SGDLS and CDR2 YYNGEE. The data stem from a study of cytomegalovirus exposure and HLA in healthy donors. With 60 Vbeta and 13 Jbeta primers, the PCR was carried out. Assay: immunoSEQ multiplex PCR; the TCRdb copy retains only in-frame clones and omits some. The table shows 150,000 to 200,000 clones, with roughly 85% occurring only once. The sample was PBMCs. This clonotype was obtained from a boy aged 2 to 10 in good health and CMV-seronegative. This sequence joins TRBV9 and TRBJ2-1, with unresolved D. The CDR3 is CASSVAPSSYNEQFF. Written as DNA, the CDR3 is TGTGCCAGCAGCGTAGCACCGAGCTCCTACAATGAGCAGTTCTTC.